These 19 T cell receptor beta chains came from one sample sequenced in a study of OX40 agonist ivuxolimab in advanced cancers. Receptor libraries were prepared by the immunoSEQ multiplex PCR assay. The table comes from immuneACCESS by way of TCRdb, which keeps in-frame sequences with V and J called. Part of the clones is missing from these tables; in studies checked, under half for an unresolved V gene and the rest for unknown reasons. This sample comprises tens of thousands of clones, 81% of them detected only once. The ten largest clones add up to about 19% of the sample. This sample comprised CD4+ or CD8+ T cells sorted from blood, obtained in a trial of the OX40 agonist ivuxolimab. These receptors originate from an adult with an advanced solid tumor such as melanoma, head and neck, liver or kidney cancer.

The rearrangement joins TRBV5-4 to TRBJ1-1; a weak D match, TRBD1 (5 bases). CDR3 size: 15 residues. V was trimmed by 0 bases and J by 4 bases, leaving 13 bases between them. CDR1 SGHNT and CDR2 YYREEE come from the germline V gene (reference sequence). The CDR3 region has the DNA TGTGCCAGCAGCTTGGGTCAGGGATCGGGCACTGAAGCTTTCTTT. Its protein is CASSLGQGSGTEAFF.

This rearrangement joins TRBV19 to TRBJ2-1; 10 nucleotides align to TRBD2. Germline V gives CDR1 LNHDA, CDR2 SQIVND (reference sequence). V gave up 5 bases and J gave up 7 bases; unmatched junction bases: 11. This CDR3 region has 16 residues. The CDR3 is CASSLRPSGRGNEQFF. DNA of the CDR3: TGTGCCAGTAGTCTCCGACCTAGCGGGAGAGGGAATGAGCAGTTCTTC.

The chain couples TRBV5-1 to TRBJ2-1; 12 nucleotides agree with TRBD1. Germline CDR1 reads SGHRS; CDR2 reads YFSETQ. This CDR3 spans 16 amino acids. The V gene end was trimmed by 4 bases and the J gene end by 9 bases; junction bases not matched to a gene: 11. The chain's CDR3 is CASSRGAGQGAIEQFF. For the CDR3, the DNA is TGCGCCAGCAGCCGAGGTGCGGGACAGGGGGCTATTGAGCAGTTCTTC.

The CDR3: CASRGLRESYGYTF. The CDR3 DNA follows: TGTGCCAGCAGGGGGTTGAGGGAGAGCTATGGCTACACCTTC. V and J are TRBV2 and TRBJ1-2; unclear D gene. V dropped 6 bases and J dropped 4 bases, with 15 bases sitting between them. The V gene's germline CDR1 is SNHLY and CDR2 FYNNEI. CDR3 length: 14 residues.

The chain combines TRBV28 with TRBJ2-5; D gene uncertain. Per the germline V gene, CDR1 is MDHEN and CDR2 is SYDVKM. The V end lost 6 bases, the J end lost 5 bases, and 13 bases lay between the germline ends. The CDR3 covers 13 residues. CDR3 residues: CASSSGQRETQYF. In DNA form, the CDR3 reads TGTGCCAGCAGCTCGGGCCAGAGGGAGACCCAGTACTTC.

V is TRBV5-4 and J is TRBJ2-7; D may be TRBD1 (5 bases). Trimming shortened V by 2 bases and J by 1 base, and 7 bases separated the two germline ends. The CDR3 is made up of 13 amino acids. Germline V gene sequence: CDR1 SGHNT, CDR2 YYREEE (reference sequence). Here the CDR3 DNA reads TGTGCCAGCAGCTTAACAGGTTCCTACGAGCAGTACTTC. Translating gives CASSLTGSYEQYF.

This rearrangement joins TRBV30 to TRBJ1-5; 7 bases match TRBD1. The CDR3 contains 13 residues. Germline V gene data show CDR1 as GTSNPN and CDR2 as SVGIG (reference sequence). The J segment lost 4 bases and the V segment lost 0 bases, leaving 0 bases of the junction unmatched. CDR3 coding DNA: TGTGCCTGGAGTGTACAGGGGAATCAGCCCCAGCATTTT. It encodes CAWSVQGNQPQHF.

The V call is TRBV19, the J call TRBJ2-3; D possibly corresponds to TRBD2 (6 bases). The CDR3 runs to 13 residues. Trimming took off 6 bases at V and 3 bases at J, with 10 bases between the two ends. Germline V gives CDR1 LNHDA, CDR2 SQIVND (reference sequence). CDR3 DNA: TGTGCCAGTAGCGGGAGTAGTACAGATACGCAGTATTTT. Protein sequence: CASSGSSTDTQYF.

The J gene is TRBJ1-3, the V gene TRBV6-1; 7 positions match TRBD1. Germline V gene data show CDR1 as MNHNS and CDR2 as SASEGT. V lost 10 bases and J lost 0; bases outside the gene matches: 6. There are 14 residues in the CDR3. This chain's CDR3 is CATMDRFSGNTIYF. Here the CDR3 DNA reads TGTGCCACCATGGACAGGTTCTCTGGAAACACCATATATTTT.

The chain carries TRBV7-2 and TRBJ2-3; 7 bases agree with TRBD2. Germline V gene sequence: CDR1 SGHTA, CDR2 FQGNSA. The V segment lost 3 bases and the J segment 4 bases; nucleotides outside the gene matches: 7. The CDR3 spans 15 residues. The CDR3 DNA reads TGTGCCAGCAGCTTCAGACTAGCTTCGGCAGATACGCAGTATTTT. Residues: CASSFRLASADTQYF.

This clone is a singleton in its sample. The chain recombines TRBV5-2 with TRBJ2-7; the D segment call TRBD1 is taken from the table without a DNA check. TRBV5-2 is a pseudogene segment. This CDR3 has 15 residues. DNA for the CDR3: TGTGCCAGCAGCTTAGCGGCAGGGGGCGCTTCCGAGCAGTACTTC. Amino acid sequence: CASSLAAGGASEQYF.

The gene calls are TRBV5-1 and TRBJ2-3; no clear D. CDR3 length: 13 residues. The germline V and J ends were trimmed by 1 base and 2 bases, with 5 bases remaining between them. Germline V gene lookup returns CDR1 SGHRS and CDR2 YFSETQ. In DNA form, the CDR3 reads TGCGCCAGCAGCTTGCAGCTCACAGATACGCAGTATTTT. Its translation is CASSLQLTDTQYF.

The chain is built from TRBV7-3 and TRBJ2-5; TRBD1 might be the D (6 bases). Trimming left V 0 bases short and J 5 bases short, with 16 bases between. The CDR3 loop spans 16 amino acids. The germline gives CDR1 SGHTA, CDR2 FQGTGA. CDR3 amino acids: CASSLTRAGVGETQYF. In nucleotides, the CDR3 is TGTGCCAGCAGCTTAACTCGGGCAGGGGTAGGGGAGACCCAGTACTTC.

This sequence joins TRBV2 and TRBJ1-3; D is possibly TRBD1 (6 bases). This CDR3 contains 13 residues. Germline V gene sequence: CDR1 SNHLY, CDR2 FYNNEI. V shed 9 bases and J shed 1 base, with 10 bases lying between them. The CDR3 sequence is CARGGQSGNTIYF. The CDR3 DNA sequence: TGTGCCAGAGGAGGACAGTCTGGAAACACCATATATTTT. Together with reference TRBV2 and TRBJ1-3, the CDR3 gives the full variable domain: EPEVTQTPSHQVTQMGQEVILRCVPISNHLYFYWYRQILGQKVEFLVSFYNNEISEKSEIFDDQFSVERPDGSNFTLKIRSTKLEDSAMYFCARGGQSGNTIYFGEGSWLTVV.

The chain uses TRBV11-2 and TRBJ2-7, with 7 positions matching TRBD2. Germline V gene sequence: CDR1 SGHAT, CDR2 FQNNGV. V was clipped by 5 bases and J by 0 bases; unmatched bases: 7. The CDR3 has 15 amino acids. The CDR3 region has the DNA TGTGCCAGCAGCCCAGAGGGAGGGTCCTCCTACGAGCAGTACTTC. Its translation is CASSPEGGSSYEQYF.

V is TRBV4-1 and J is TRBJ1-3; 9 bases are a match to TRBD1. The CDR3 consists of 17 residues. V shed 3 bases, J shed 4 bases, and the junction held 10 bases outside the gene matches. CDR1 is MGHRA, CDR2 YSYEKL, per germline. The chain's CDR3 is CASSHLGTGSRGNTIYF. CDR3 nucleotide sequence: TGCGCCAGCAGCCACCTAGGGACAGGGAGTAGAGGAAACACCATATATTTT.

This sequence joins TRBV10-3 and TRBJ2-7; 8 bases fit TRBD1. CDR1 is ENHRY, CDR2 SYGVKD, per germline. The CDR3 consists of 14 residues. The junction had 8 bases not matched to a gene; V was cut back by 5 bases and J by 5 bases. This CDR3 is CAISRTGKNDEQYF. In nucleotides, the CDR3 is TGTGCCATCAGTAGGACAGGGAAAAATGACGAGCAGTACTTC.

The genes are TRBV2 and TRBJ2-7; TRBD1 matches at 7 bases. The CDR3 contains 15 residues. Germline CDR1 and CDR2: SNHLY and FYNNEI. Losses at the gene ends were 3 bases for V and 0 bases for J; bases not matched to a gene: 5. The CDR3 coding sequence is TGTGCCAGCAGTGAGGACAGGTGGGGCTCCTACGAGCAGTACTTC. It specifies CASSEDRWGSYEQYF.

The gene calls are TRBV2 and TRBJ2-7; the match to TRBD2 covers 9 bases. The CDR3 runs 16 residues. The V segment lost 8 bases and the J segment 0 bases; nucleotides outside the gene matches: 11. CDR1 and CDR2 from the germline V gene are SNHLY and FYNNEI. The CDR3 coding sequence is TGTGCCAGCCGTCCCACTCCAGCGGGGGGCTCCTACGAGCAGTACTTC. Translated, it gives CASRPTPAGGSYEQYF.